A selection of T cell receptor beta chains follows, all from one sample in a study of patients and donors after allogeneic stem cell transplantation. A single record per CDR3 protein comes from TCRdb applying MiXCR to the RT-PCR reads. The sample has about a million distinct CDR3 sequences; roughly 17% are singletons. The sample taken for sequencing was blood, either unsorted or a sorted T cell fraction (not recorded which). The receptors here all came from a human donor who was either an allogeneic HSCT recipient or a stem cell or donor lymphocyte infusion donor (not recorded which). It is not recorded whose cells these are; they may come from a transplant donor. Each CDR3 is given with its conserved first and last residue. The order of the fields is J gene, V gene, CDR3 length, D gene, clone size, CDR3 protein. A D gene is named only where the DNA matches it firmly. Clone size, where shown, is once, few, many, or a class for clones that have expanded.

j_call: TRBJ2-1
v_call: TRBV7-8
cdr3_length: 16
d_call: TRBD1
clone_size: few
cdr3_aa: CASSDSTGGVHNEQFF

j_call: TRBJ1-1
v_call: TRBV20-1
cdr3_length: 16
d_call: -
clone_size: few
cdr3_aa: CSARPPSGRAGTVAFF

j_call: TRBJ2-1
v_call: TRBV7-2
cdr3_length: 14
d_call: -
clone_size: -
cdr3_aa: CASSLAYSENEQFF

j_call: TRBJ2-2
v_call: TRBV2
cdr3_length: 14
d_call: -
clone_size: few
cdr3_aa: CASSETASGGELFF

j_call: TRBJ2-7
v_call: TRBV27
cdr3_length: 14
d_call: -
clone_size: few
cdr3_aa: CASSLHTSSYEQYF

j_call: TRBJ1-1
v_call: TRBV12-3/TRBV12-4
cdr3_length: 13
d_call: -
clone_size: many
cdr3_aa: CASSFSLRTEAFF

j_call: TRBJ2-5
v_call: TRBV12-3/TRBV12-4
cdr3_length: 15
d_call: -
clone_size: -
cdr3_aa: CASSSPGTGQETQYF

j_call: TRBJ2-7
v_call: TRBV20-1
cdr3_length: 12
d_call: -
clone_size: -
cdr3_aa: CSASQGGYEQYF

j_call: TRBJ2-1
v_call: TRBV27
cdr3_length: 15
d_call: -
clone_size: -
cdr3_aa: CASSLYQGWGNEQFF

j_call: TRBJ1-2
v_call: TRBV20-1
cdr3_length: 15
d_call: -
clone_size: once
cdr3_aa: CSARANGRGRDGYTF

j_call: TRBJ2-1
v_call: TRBV20-1
cdr3_length: 16
d_call: TRBD1
clone_size: -
cdr3_aa: CSARGTGTAVYNEQFF

j_call: TRBJ2-3
v_call: TRBV7-2
cdr3_length: 15
d_call: TRBD1
clone_size: -
cdr3_aa: CASSLGQGGPDTQYF

j_call: TRBJ1-4
v_call: TRBV3-1
cdr3_length: 16
d_call: -
clone_size: -
cdr3_aa: CASSQRSPGANEKLFF

j_call: TRBJ1-2
v_call: TRBV27
cdr3_length: 15
d_call: TRBD1
clone_size: few
cdr3_aa: CASSSPDRGNYGYTF

j_call: TRBJ1-5
v_call: TRBV20-1
cdr3_length: 14
d_call: TRBD1
clone_size: -
cdr3_aa: CSARADRVNQPQHF

j_call: TRBJ1-2
v_call: TRBV7-3
cdr3_length: 16
d_call: TRBD1
clone_size: -
cdr3_aa: CASSTTPTGSMLGYTF

j_call: TRBJ1-1
v_call: TRBV24-1
cdr3_length: 12
d_call: -
clone_size: few
cdr3_aa: CATSDPGRGAFF

j_call: TRBJ1-5
v_call: TRBV20-1
cdr3_length: 15
d_call: -
clone_size: few
cdr3_aa: CSAREFPLRDQPQHF

j_call: TRBJ1-1
v_call: TRBV6-1
cdr3_length: 15
d_call: -
clone_size: -
cdr3_aa: CASSLAPLGNTEAFF

j_call: TRBJ2-7
v_call: TRBV25-1
cdr3_length: 15
d_call: TRBD1
clone_size: -
cdr3_aa: CASNTIDRVEAEQYF

j_call: TRBJ2-7
v_call: TRBV27
cdr3_length: 15
d_call: -
clone_size: few
cdr3_aa: CASSLLRADSYEQYF

j_call: TRBJ2-4
v_call: TRBV29-1
cdr3_length: 16
d_call: -
clone_size: -
cdr3_aa: CSVEETNILAKNIQYF

j_call: TRBJ1-3
v_call: TRBV4-2
cdr3_length: 17
d_call: TRBD1
clone_size: -
cdr3_aa: CASSQARTGPSGNTIYF

j_call: TRBJ2-3
v_call: TRBV6-1
cdr3_length: 13
d_call: -
clone_size: few
cdr3_aa: CASSELVGDTQYF

j_call: TRBJ2-3
v_call: TRBV30
cdr3_length: 17
d_call: -
clone_size: -
cdr3_aa: CAWSDPPAGAKTDTQYF

j_call: TRBJ2-2
v_call: TRBV2
cdr3_length: 17
d_call: TRBD1
clone_size: -
cdr3_aa: CASSERGQGRLTGELFF

j_call: TRBJ1-6
v_call: TRBV7-2
cdr3_length: 15
d_call: -
clone_size: few
cdr3_aa: CASSLAESGVSPLHF

j_call: TRBJ2-3
v_call: TRBV24-1
cdr3_length: 15
d_call: TRBD2
clone_size: -
cdr3_aa: CATSEMGLAVGTQYF

j_call: TRBJ2-1
v_call: TRBV20-1
cdr3_length: 15
d_call: -
clone_size: few
cdr3_aa: CSARVGLAPRDEQFF

j_call: TRBJ2-3
v_call: TRBV12-3/TRBV12-4
cdr3_length: 13
d_call: TRBD1
clone_size: many
cdr3_aa: CASSWTGADTQYF

j_call: TRBJ1-5
v_call: TRBV24-1
cdr3_length: 14
d_call: -
clone_size: few
cdr3_aa: CATRQGKEIQPQHF